One sample yielded the 23 T cell receptor beta chains listed below, sequenced in a study of shared clonotypes between healthy human individuals. Clones were sequenced by immunoSEQ multiplex PCR, and TCRdb holds only the in-frame ones, with some missing. This table has some 2,100,000 clones, approximately 96% appearing once. The sequenced sample consisted of naive CD4+ T cells sorted from blood. Subset in this sample: CD45RA+ positively selected. These receptors were obtained from a man aged 18 to 30 in good health.

The chain recombines TRBV29-1 with TRBJ1-5; TRBD1 agrees at 9 bases. After removal of 3 bases from V and 0 bases from J, the junction contained 9 bases not matched to a gene. This CDR3 has 17 amino acids. Germline values: CDR1 SQVTM, CDR2 ANQGSEA. The CDR3, as DNA: TGCAGCGTTGAGGTGGACAGGGGAGATTATAGCAATCAGCCCCAGCATTTT. It is translated as CSVEVDRGDYSNQPQHF. Full variable domain (remainder filled in from reference TRBV29-1 and TRBJ1-5): SAVISQKPSRDICQRGTSLTIQCQVDSQVTMMFWYRQQPGQSLTLIATANQGSEATYESGFVIDKFPISRPNLTFSTLTVSNMSPEDSSIYLCSVEVDRGDYSNQPQHFGDGTRLSIL.

A note on this clone: Other nucleotide sequences in the sample specify the same CDR3. This chain connects TRBV5-1 to TRBJ1-2; 9 nucleotides line up with TRBD1. The CDR3 is made up of 13 amino acids. Germline V gene data show CDR1 as SGHRS and CDR2 as YFSETQ. V dropped 4 bases and J dropped 5; count of bases not matched to a gene: 3. CDR3 protein: CASSVGQGYGYTF. The DNA for the CDR3 is TGCGCCAGCAGCGTGGGACAGGGTTATGGCTACACCTTC.

The sample holds one count of this clone. The J gene is TRBJ1-2, the V gene TRBV19, with D tentatively TRBD1 (5 bases). The V and J ends lost 6 bases and 6 bases respectively, with 17 bases between them. The CDR3 has 14 amino acids. Germline V CDR1 and CDR2: LNHDA, SQIVND (reference sequence). The CDR3 DNA reads as TGTGCCAGTAGAAATGACAGAATTGGCGATGGCTACACCTTC. Protein product: CASRNDRIGDGYTF.

This clone showed up just a few times. The chain carries TRBV2 and TRBJ2-5; a weak D match, TRBD2 (5 bases). The CDR3 is 15 residues long. V was cut by 2 bases and J by 6 bases, with 16 bases left in between. Germline CDR1 SNHLY, CDR2 FYNNEI. DNA of the CDR3: TGTGCCAGCAGTGAAACAAGGGTGACCGGGAAGACCCAGTACTTC. It yields the protein CASSETRVTGKTQYF.

The rearrangement uses TRBV5-1 and TRBJ2-5; D unresolved. With 0 bases removed from V and 5 bases from J, the gap between germline ends came to 11 bases. This CDR3 has 14 residues. Germline-derived CDR1 and CDR2 are SGHRS and YFSETQ. The CDR3 DNA sequence: TGCGCCAGCAGCTTGGACGGTAGAGTGGAGACCCAGTACTTC. This codes for CASSLDGRVETQYF.

The rearrangement links TRBV7-9 to TRBJ2-7; the match to TRBD1 covers 11 bases. Germline-derived CDR1 and CDR2 are SEHNR and FQNEAQ (reference sequence). V shed 3 bases, J shed 4 bases, and the junction held 2 bases outside the gene matches. The CDR3 is 14 amino acids. The CDR3 nucleotides read TGTGCCAGCAGCTTCGGGGACAGGGGGTACGAGCAGTACTTC. Encoded protein: CASSFGDRGYEQYF.

The sample holds one count of this clone. The CDR3 DNA reads as TGCAGCGTGTGGGGTAACACTGAAGCTTTCTTT. It specifies CSVWGNTEAFF. The chain uses TRBV20-1 and TRBJ1-1; no reliable D call. The CDR3 length is 11 residues. Germline CDR1 reads DFQATT; CDR2 reads SNEGSKA (reference sequence).

The chain is built from TRBV25-1 and TRBJ2-3; 8 bases line up with TRBD2. The V gene end was trimmed by 5 bases and the J gene end by 11 bases; junction bases not matched to a gene: 15. This CDR3 region has 15 residues. Per the germline V gene, CDR1 is MGHDK and CDR2 is SYGVNS. As DNA, the CDR3 is TGTGCCAGCAGTAGGCCTAGCGGGTCTATGGGGGGGCAGTATTTT. It translates to CASSRPSGSMGGQYF.

This clone was found once. The same CDR3 arises from other DNA sequences in this sample as well. The CDR3 region is CASSVAPMNTEAFF. CDR3 coding DNA: TGTGCCAGCAGCGTAGCCCCTATGAACACTGAAGCTTTCTTT. This sequence joins TRBV9 and TRBJ1-1; the D is unclear. The germline CDR1 and CDR2 sequences are SGDLS and YYNGEE. The CDR3 loop spans 14 amino acids. Trimming shortened V by 0 bases and J by 0 bases, and 6 bases separated the two germline ends.

The chain is built from TRBV6-5 and TRBJ1-1; D is perhaps TRBD1 (6 bases). Germline values: CDR1 MNHEY, CDR2 SVGAGI. Trimming cost V 0 bases and J 5 bases, with 16 bases left between them. The length of the CDR3 is 16 residues. The CDR3 DNA reads TGTGCCAGCAGTTACTCGAAAAAGGGGGTTTGGACTGAAGCTTTCTTT. Translated: CASSYSKKGVWTEAFF.

V is TRBV6-1 and J is TRBJ1-1; D possibly corresponds to TRBD1 (6 bases). Trimming shortened V by 6 bases and J by 3 bases, and 14 bases separated the two germline ends. CDR3 length equals 14 residues. CDR1 is MNHNS and CDR2 is SASEGT in the germline V gene. CDR3 bases: TGTGCCAGCAGCTCCAGGGGCAGCGACACTGAAGCTTTCTTT. Amino acid sequence: CASSSRGSDTEAFF.

The CDR3 region is CASSLMLNVGFGQPQHF. In DNA form, the CDR3 reads TGTGCCAGCAGCTTAATGCTAAACGTGGGGTTCGGTCAGCCCCAGCATTTT. The V gene is TRBV7-2, the J gene TRBJ1-5; D is ambiguous. The germline V and J ends were trimmed by 2 bases and 6 bases, with 20 bases remaining between them. The germline gives CDR1 SGHTA, CDR2 FQGNSA. The CDR3 has 17 amino acids.

A note on this clone: Compared with germline, one end of the junction differs, possibly owing to a read error. The chain combines TRBV7-7 with TRBJ2-7; possibly TRBD1 for D (5 bases). Per the germline V gene, CDR1 is SSHAT and CDR2 is FNYEAQ (reference sequence). The CDR3 totals 15 residues. The CDR3 protein is CASSLAPTGSYEQYF. The CDR3 nucleotides read TGTGCTAGCAGCTTAGCCCCCACAGGCTCCTACGAGCAGTACTTC.

The chain is built from TRBV7-2 and TRBJ1-2, with TRBD1 matching over 7 bases. Losses at the gene ends were 5 bases for V and 2 bases for J; bases not matched to a gene: 11. In germline, CDR1 is SGHTA, CDR2 FQGNSA. This CDR3 is 16 amino acids long. CDR3 loop: CASSRGNRGLNYGYTF. DNA of the CDR3: TGTGCCAGCAGCAGGGGAAACAGGGGATTAAACTATGGCTACACCTTC.

The V and J genes are TRBV5-4 and TRBJ2-5, with no clear D. The V gene lost 0 bases and the J gene lost 3 bases, with 12 bases spanning the gap. This CDR3 contains 15 residues. Germline V CDR1 and CDR2: SGHNT, YYREEE (reference sequence). This chain's CDR3 is CASSLDGLEKETQYF. As DNA, the CDR3 is TGTGCCAGCAGCTTGGACGGCCTTGAGAAAGAGACCCAGTACTTC.

CDR3 DNA sequence: TGCGCCAGCAGCTTTGTGAGCGGGGGGGCCCCCGAGCAGTACTTC. This translates into CASSFVSGGAPEQYF. The chain has TRBV5-1 and TRBJ2-7; 10 nucleotides align to TRBD2. V trimming: 2 bases; J trimming: 6 bases; junction bases outside the gene matches: 8. This CDR3 spans 15 amino acids. Germline V CDR1 and CDR2: SGHRS, YFSETQ.

The genes are TRBV29-1 and TRBJ2-5; TRBD2 is a possible D gene (6 bases). V was pared by 4 bases and J by 4 bases, with 7 bases between. The germline CDR1 and CDR2 sequences are SQVTM and ANQGSEA. There are 11 residues in the CDR3. DNA for the CDR3: TGCAGCGTTGGGGACTCAGAGACCCAGTACTTC. This translates into CSVGDSETQYF.

The chain recombines TRBV18 with TRBJ1-4, with no clear D. From germline, CDR1 is KGHSH and CDR2 LQKENI. The CDR3 spans 16 residues. Trimming removed 3 bases from V and 7 bases from J, with 18 bases in between. For the CDR3, the DNA is TGTGCCAGCTCACCCGTGGGCCCTCCGGGCGGTGAAAAACTGTTTTTT. Its protein product is CASSPVGPPGGEKLFF.

As to this clone: The sample holds other DNA sequences that translate to the same CDR3. The chain combines TRBV19 with TRBJ2-3; D may correspond to TRBD1 or TRBD2 (6 bases each). Per the germline V gene, CDR1 is LNHDA and CDR2 is SQIVND (reference sequence). The CDR3 length is 15 residues. V was pared by 5 bases and J by 0 bases, with 12 bases between. CDR3 in amino acids: CASSLGGASTDTQYF. CDR3 in DNA: TGTGCCAGTAGTCTCGGGGGCGCTAGCACAGATACGCAGTATTTT. Filled out from reference TRBV19 and TRBJ2-3, the complete variable domain reads DGGITQSPKYLFRKEGQNVTLSCEQNLNHDAMYWYRQDPGQGLRLIYYSQIVNDFQKGDIAEGYSVSREKKESFPLTVTSAQKNPTAFYLCASSLGGASTDTQYFGPGTRLTVL.

The chain links TRBV27 to TRBJ2-3; D gene ambiguous. Trimming removed 0 bases from V and 0 bases from J, with 10 bases in between. Germline assignment: CDR1 MNHEY and CDR2 SMNVEV (reference sequence). The CDR3 covers 16 residues. For the CDR3, the DNA is TGTGCCAGCAGTTTATCTACCTGGTTCAGCACAGATACGCAGTATTTT. As protein: CASSLSTWFSTDTQYF.

In DNA, the CDR3 is TGTGCCAGCAGCTTAAATACCCCTGAAGCTTTCTTT. Protein: CASSLNTPEAFF. The V call is TRBV7-9, the J call TRBJ1-1; D call uncertain. Trimming cost V 2 bases and J 6 bases, with 7 bases left between them. Per germline, CDR1 SEHNR and CDR2 FQNEAQ (reference sequence). There are 12 residues in the CDR3.

The chain carries TRBV25-1 and TRBJ1-2; D gene unclear. Germline lookup yields CDR1 MGHDK and CDR2 SYGVNS. Trimming took 5 bases from V and 7 from J, leaving 23 bases between them. The CDR3 spans 16 residues. The CDR3 region is CASSNKEYRGKSGYTF. The CDR3 nucleotides read TGTGCCAGCAGTAATAAGGAATACCGGGGAAAATCTGGCTACACCTTC.

A few counts support this clone. In the same sample, other DNA sequences code for this CDR3. This chain uses TRBV30 with TRBJ1-5, with D maybe TRBD1 (5 bases). This CDR3 is built from 13 residues. Germline V gives CDR1 GTSNPN, CDR2 SVGIG (reference sequence). V lost 0 bases, J lost 7 bases, and 10 bases lay in between. This chain's CDR3 is CAWSVQGRQPQHF. CDR3 in DNA: TGTGCCTGGAGTGTCCAGGGCCGGCAGCCCCAGCATTTT.